These 9 T cell receptor beta chains originate from one sample sequenced in a study of blood T cell repertoires in COVID-19. Some clones are missing from TCRdb's copy, which holds only in-frame ones; the method was immunoSEQ multiplex PCR. The profile shows more than 80,000 clones, about nine tenths of them singletons. The sample consisted of peripheral blood. Receptors were obtained from a human donor with active COVID-19. The donor label of this sample is uncertain.

V is TRBV19 and J is TRBJ2-1; 13 positions agree with TRBD2. The CDR3 has 16 amino acids. The trim removed 3 bases at V and 6 bases at J, leaving 5 bases unmatched. Germline V gene sequence: CDR1 LNHDA, CDR2 SQIVND (reference sequence). The CDR3, as DNA: TGTGCCAGTAGTATCAGCACTAGCGGGGGGGCCAATGAGCAGTTCTTC. The encoded protein is CASSISTSGGANEQFF. The whole variable domain, filled in from reference TRBV19 and TRBJ2-1, reads DGGITQSPKYLFRKEGQNVTLSCEQNLNHDAMYWYRQDPGQGLRLIYYSQIVNDFQKGDIAEGYSVSREKKESFPLTVTSAQKNPTAFYLCASSISTSGGANEQFFGPGTRLTVL.

The chain is built from TRBV29-1 and TRBJ2-7; TRBD1 aligns across 7 bases. CDR1 is SQVTM, CDR2 ANQGSEA, per germline. V gave up 6 bases and J gave up 1 base; unmatched junction bases: 12. CDR3 length equals 15 residues. The CDR3, as DNA: TGCAGCGTCCGACACAGGGGTGAAAGGTCCTACGAGCAGTACTTC. It translates to CSVRHRGERSYEQYF.

V is TRBV7-8 and J is TRBJ2-2; 8 bases are a match to TRBD2. The CDR3 is 16 amino acids. Trimming at V came to 5 bases and at J to 5 bases, leaving 10 bases not matched to a gene. Germline assignment: CDR1 SGHVS and CDR2 FQNEAQ. The CDR3 DNA reads as TGTGCCAGCAGCCCGGGGGGGAGGGTGGAAACCGGGGAGCTGTTTTTT. It yields the protein CASSPGGRVETGELFF.

V and J are TRBV5-1 and TRBJ2-7; the D gene is possibly TRBD1 (5 bases). The CDR3 runs to 16 residues. Between the trimmed V and J ends, which lost 3 bases and 1 base, there was a span of 17 bases. Germline V gives CDR1 SGHRS, CDR2 YFSETQ. CDR3 residues: CASSSSFETASYEQYF. DNA of the CDR3: TGCGCCAGCAGCTCAAGTTTTGAGACAGCGTCCTACGAGCAGTACTTC.

The CDR3 DNA follows: TGTGCCAGCAGCTTACGGGGGTCAAACACCGGGGAGCTGTTTTTT. It translates to CASSLRGSNTGELFF. The gene calls are TRBV7-2 and TRBJ2-2; D possibly corresponds to TRBD2 (6 bases). V was cut by 2 bases and J by 2 bases, with 9 bases left in between. Germline V gene sequence: CDR1 SGHTA, CDR2 FQGNSA. The length of the CDR3 is 15 residues.

The rearrangement uses TRBV27 and TRBJ2-6, with 12 positions matching TRBD1. J lost 2 bases, V lost 3 bases, and 2 bases had no gene match. The germline gives CDR1 MNHEY, CDR2 SMNVEV (reference sequence). The CDR3 consists of 17 residues. Here the CDR3 reads CASSFGTGGAGANVLTF. The CDR3 DNA reads as TGTGCCAGCAGTTTTGGGACAGGGGGCGCTGGGGCCAACGTCCTGACTTTC. Together with reference TRBV27 and TRBJ2-6, the CDR3 gives the full variable domain: EAQVTQNPRYLITVTGKKLTVTCSQNMNHEYMSWYRQDPGLGLRQIYYSMNVEVTDKGDVPEGYKVSRKEKRNFPLILESPSPNQTSLYFCASSFGTGGAGANVLTFGAGSRLTVL.

The V call is TRBV7-9, the J call TRBJ2-1; a possible D gene is TRBD2 (6 bases). The CDR3 has 15 amino acids. Germline CDR1 SEHNR, CDR2 FQNEAQ (reference sequence). With 5 bases removed from V and 0 bases from J, the gap between germline ends came to 11 bases. In nucleotides, the CDR3 is TGTGCCAGCAGCCCCGCGGGACTCTCCTACAATGAGCAGTTCTTC. It translates to CASSPAGLSYNEQFF.

V is TRBV29-1 and J is TRBJ2-1, with TRBD2 identical over 10 bases. J gave up 9 bases and V 0 bases, and 14 bases lay outside the gene matches. The CDR3 contains 17 residues. The germline V gene encodes CDR1 SQVTM and CDR2 ANQGSEA. CDR3: CSVEDPERGGDFGEQFF. The CDR3 bases are TGCAGCGTTGAAGATCCGGAGCGGGGGGGCGACTTTGGTGAGCAGTTCTTC.

This clone turned up a few times. The chain uses TRBV10-3 and TRBJ2-2; 9 positions agree with TRBD1. This CDR3 comprises 15 residues. The V gene end was trimmed by 6 bases and the J gene end by 4 bases; junction bases not matched to a gene: 6. From germline, CDR1 is ENHRY and CDR2 SYGVKD. CDR3 DNA sequence: TGTGCCATCAGGCCCGGACAGGGGTCCACCGGGGAGCTGTTTTTT. Protein sequence: CAIRPGQGSTGELFF.